The 25 T cell receptor beta chains below were found in one sample sequenced in a study of blood T cell repertoires in COVID-19. TCRdb's copy holds only in-frame clones and misses some; the assay was immunoSEQ multiplex PCR. Here the sample spans 65,000 to 75,000 clones, around 80% being singletons. The material sequenced was peripheral blood. The receptors originated from a woman older than 75 with acute or convalescent COVID-19.

This clone was seen a few times. This rearrangement joins TRBV5-4 to TRBJ2-2; D is possibly TRBD1 (6 bases). This CDR3 region has 15 residues. V lost 4 bases to trimming and J lost 5 bases, with 15 bases between them. Looked up from germline, CDR1 is SGHNT and CDR2 is YYREEE (reference sequence). In DNA form, the CDR3 reads TGTGCCAGCAGCCACAGGGTAGGGTCAACCGGGGAGCTGTTTTTT. As protein: CASSHRVGSTGELFF.

This clone has more than one count but fewer than ten. The rearrangement joins TRBV5-1 to TRBJ2-2, with unresolved D. Germline CDR1 SGHRS, CDR2 YFSETQ. The CDR3 is made up of 14 amino acids. V was shortened by 1 base and J by 6 bases, with 10 bases between the two germline ends. CDR3 nucleotide sequence: TGCGCCAGCAGCTTGACAGAATCCCCCGGGGAGCTGTTTTTT. This encodes CASSLTESPGELFF.

This chain connects TRBV29-1 to TRBJ2-6; possibly TRBD1 for D (6 bases). The CDR3 totals 17 residues. Germline V lookup: CDR1 SQVTM, CDR2 ANQGSEA. Trimming took off 5 bases at V and 2 bases at J, with 19 bases between the two ends. In nucleotides, the CDR3 is TGCAGCGTTAGGGACATAAAGGATACCCCTGGGGCCAACGTCCTGACTTTC. Protein sequence: CSVRDIKDTPGANVLTF.

The rearrangement uses TRBV6-5 and TRBJ2-1, with 10 positions matching TRBD2. Trimming removed 6 bases from V and 6 bases from J; junction bases left unmatched: 8. Germline V lookup: CDR1 MNHEY, CDR2 SVGAGI. This CDR3 has 15 residues. This CDR3 reads CASRDHSGGFNEQFF. CDR3 in DNA: TGTGCCAGCAGGGACCATAGCGGGGGGTTCAATGAGCAGTTCTTC.

V and J are TRBV5-6 and TRBJ2-5, with TRBD2 as a possible D gene (5 bases). From germline, CDR1 is SGHDT and CDR2 YYEEEE. This CDR3 comprises 15 residues. Trimming took 4 bases from V and 2 from J, leaving 15 bases between them. CDR3 sequence reads: CASSSDGLDQETQYF. The CDR3 DNA reads TGTGCCAGCAGCAGTGACGGACTGGATCAAGAGACCCAGTACTTC.

The genes are TRBV20-1 and TRBJ2-1, with D unresolved. Germline CDR1 is DFQATT and CDR2 is SNEGSKA (reference sequence). The CDR3 has 11 amino acids. V lost 3 bases and J lost 4, with 4 bases in between. CDR3 protein: CSARAYNEQFF. The CDR3 bases are TGCAGTGCTAGGGCTTACAATGAGCAGTTCTTC.

The V and J genes are TRBV5-6 and TRBJ1-1, with TRBD1 identical over 9 bases. The CDR3 length is 16 residues. Germline V gene lookup returns CDR1 SGHDT and CDR2 YYEEEE. V dropped 0 bases and J dropped 0; count of bases not matched to a gene: 3. The CDR3 reads CASSLDRGLMNTEAFF. The CDR3 nucleotides are TGTGCCAGCAGCTTGGACAGGGGGCTCATGAACACTGAAGCTTTCTTT.

The CDR3 DNA reads TGTGCCAGCAGCCAGCTTAGCGGGGGCTACGAGCAGTACTTC. It codes for CASSQLSGGYEQYF. The chain links TRBV3-1 (or the pseudogene TRBV3-2) to TRBJ2-7, with TRBD2 matching 9 bases. The CDR3 has 14 amino acids. V gave up 3 bases and J gave up 3 bases; unmatched junction bases: 3. Germline CDR1 LGHDT, CDR2 YNNKEL (reference sequence).

This chain joins TRBV3-1 (or the pseudogene TRBV3-2) and TRBJ1-2; D remains unclear. V was shortened by 1 base and J by 6 bases, with 9 bases between the two germline ends. Germline assignment: CDR1 LGHDT and CDR2 YNNKEL (reference sequence). The CDR3 covers 13 residues. The CDR3 bases are TGTGCCAGCAGCCAAGTCGGGATAAATGGCTACACCTTC. This gives the protein CASSQVGINGYTF.

For the CDR3, the DNA is TGTGCCAGCAGTTTGTCTTCCTTTAGCCGGACCTTC. This gives the protein CASSLSSFSRTF. This chain links TRBV12-3 or TRBV12-4 with TRBJ1-2, with D unresolved. Trimming left V 3 bases short and J 14 bases short, with 16 bases between. This CDR3 comprises 12 residues.

The chain carries TRBV30 and TRBJ1-2, with D maybe TRBD1 (5 bases). Trimming took 0 bases from V and 7 from J, leaving 12 bases between them. Germline CDR1 is GTSNPN and CDR2 is SVGIG (reference sequence). The CDR3 has 13 amino acids. The CDR3 DNA follows: TGTGCCTGGAGTGTACAGGCGGGGAGTGGCTACACCTTC. Its translation: CAWSVQAGSGYTF.

This clone was found a few times. The chain joins TRBV28 to TRBJ1-2; maybe TRBD1 (6 bases). V lost 5 bases, J lost 2 bases, and 15 bases lay in between. CDR3 length: 15 residues. Germline CDR1 MDHEN, CDR2 SYDVKM. Here the CDR3 reads CASSPLDRTNYGYTF. The CDR3 nucleotides read TGTGCCAGCAGTCCCCTCGACAGGACGAACTATGGCTACACCTTC.

The chain employs TRBV6-1 and TRBJ1-1; D is undetermined. Germline assignment: CDR1 MNHNS and CDR2 SASEGT. CDR3 length equals 14 residues. The V end lost 1 base, the J end lost 4 bases, and 10 bases lay between the germline ends. DNA of the CDR3: TGTGCCAGCAGTGAAGTGGCAGGAATCACTGAAGCTTTCTTT. It yields the protein CASSEVAGITEAFF.

This chain links TRBV5-1 with TRBJ2-7; TRBD1 is a possible D gene (6 bases). The CDR3 extends over 13 amino acids. Germline-derived CDR1 and CDR2 are SGHRS and YFSETQ. Trimming shortened V by 4 bases and J by 6 bases, and 14 bases separated the two germline ends. The CDR3 loop reads CASSQYRESEQYF. The CDR3 DNA reads TGCGCCAGCAGCCAATACAGGGAAAGCGAGCAGTACTTC.

This chain uses TRBV9 with TRBJ2-7, with D uncertain. This CDR3 is built from 12 residues. V lost 4 bases and J lost 4, with 9 bases in between. Per germline, CDR1 SGDLS and CDR2 YYNGEE. CDR3 residues: CASSSQWYEQYF. CDR3 in DNA: TGTGCCAGCAGCTCCCAGTGGTACGAGCAGTACTTC.

V is TRBV30 and J is TRBJ1-4, with TRBD1 matching 7 bases. CDR1 GTSNPN and CDR2 SVGIG come from the germline V gene (reference sequence). There are 16 residues in the CDR3. V dropped 3 bases and J dropped 5; count of bases not matched to a gene: 12. CDR3 protein: CAWSADDRALNEKLFF. DNA for the CDR3: TGTGCCTGGAGCGCAGATGACAGGGCTCTCAATGAAAAACTGTTTTTT.

This sequence joins TRBV29-1 and TRBJ2-5; 7 nucleotides agree with TRBD1. This CDR3 is 12 amino acids long. V dropped 7 bases and J dropped 1; count of bases not matched to a gene: 3. The germline V gene has CDR1 SQVTM and CDR2 ANQGSEA. The CDR3 nucleotides are TGCAGCGCCGGGACAGCCCAAGAGACCCAGTACTTC. Protein product: CSAGTAQETQYF.

The chain recombines TRBV19 with TRBJ1-1; D may be TRBD1 (5 bases). Germline V gene sequence: CDR1 LNHDA, CDR2 SQIVND (reference sequence). The ends were cut back, 1 base at V and 1 base at J, with 13 bases in the middle. The CDR3 spans 16 residues. Here the CDR3 DNA reads TGTGCCAGTAGTATAGCAACAGGATTCACGAACACTGAAGCTTTCTTT. This translates into CASSIATGFTNTEAFF.

The table lists this clone with a count of one. The chain is built from TRBV14 and TRBJ1-4; perhaps TRBD1 as D (6 bases). Germline CDR1 SGHDN, CDR2 FVKESK. The CDR3 consists of 16 residues. With 0 bases removed from V and 4 bases from J, the gap between germline ends came to 12 bases. Written as DNA, the CDR3 is TGTGCCAGCAGCCAAGAATCGGGACAATTTAATGAAAAACTGTTTTTT. It codes for CASSQESGQFNEKLFF.

This chain links TRBV5-1 with TRBJ2-3; D ambiguous. V was clipped by 5 bases and J by 0 bases, with 10 bases between them. CDR1 and CDR2 from the germline V gene are SGHRS and YFSETQ. The CDR3 sequence is 14 residues long. DNA of the CDR3: TGCGCCAGCAGGGTCGACTTGAGCACAGATACGCAGTATTTT. It translates to CASRVDLSTDTQYF. Filled out from reference TRBV5-1 and TRBJ2-3, the complete variable domain reads KAGVTQTPRYLIKTRGQQVTLSCSPISGHRSVSWYQQTPGQGLQFLFEYFSETQRNKGNFPGRFSGRQFSNSRSEMNVSTLELGDSALYLCASRVDLSTDTQYFGPGTRLTVL.

V usage is TRBV5-1 and J usage is TRBJ1-6; D is perhaps TRBD1 (5 bases). Trimming stripped 4 bases from V and 6 bases from J, with 8 bases between. This CDR3 region has 13 residues. CDR1 and CDR2 (germline): SGHRS, YFSETQ. The CDR3 DNA sequence: TGCGCCAGCAGCATAGACAGTAATTCACCCCTCCACTTT. This sequence encodes CASSIDSNSPLHF.

This clone was observed once. The gene calls are TRBV2 and TRBJ2-7; 8 bases map to TRBD2. Germline trimming cut 10 bases from V and 3 bases from J; bases unmatched to any gene: 5. Germline V gene sequence: CDR1 SNHLY, CDR2 FYNNEI. This CDR3 region has 12 residues. The CDR3 loop reads CANSGLGYEQYF. Written as DNA, the CDR3 is TGTGCCAACTCGGGACTAGGCTACGAGCAGTACTTC.

The genes are TRBV20-1 and TRBJ1-2; D possibly corresponds to TRBD1 (5 bases). Germline values: CDR1 DFQATT, CDR2 SNEGSKA (reference sequence). The V gene lost 6 bases and the J gene lost 4 bases, with 9 bases spanning the gap. CDR3 length: 11 amino acids. CDR3 residues: CSATGGYGYTF. The CDR3, as DNA: TGCAGTGCAACCGGGGGCTATGGCTACACCTTC.

The sample holds a few counts of this clone. The V gene is TRBV18, the J gene TRBJ1-5, with 8 positions matching TRBD1. This CDR3 spans 14 amino acids. Germline V gene sequence: CDR1 KGHSH, CDR2 LQKENI. V shed 1 base and J 4 bases; nucleotides not matched to a gene: 0. CDR3 nucleotide sequence: TGTGCCAGCTCACCACGGACAGGGAATCAGCCCCAGCATTTT. It codes for CASSPRTGNQPQHF.

The rearrangement links TRBV5-8 to TRBJ1-5; TRBD1 agrees at 7 bases. This CDR3 contains 15 residues. After removal of 1 base from V and 7 bases from J, the junction contained 8 bases not matched to a gene. CDR1 is SGHTS, CDR2 YDEGEE, per germline. For the CDR3, the DNA is TGTGCCAGCAGCTTGACAGGGGATACAGGACAGCCCCAGCATTTT. It yields the protein CASSLTGDTGQPQHF.